This T cell receptor (beta chain) originates from a study of regulatory T cells in long-lasting Graves disease. Trimming shortened V by 5 bases and J by 5 bases, and 10 bases separated the two germline ends. Germline values: CDR1 SGHDN, CDR2 FVKESK. The length of the CDR3 is 13 residues. Sequencing libraries for TCR beta were prepared with iRepertoire HTBI primers and Arm-PCR of CDR3 regions. TCRdb passed the multiplex PCR reads through MiXCR, listing each CDR3 protein once. The sample lists 550,000 to 650,000 distinct CDR3 sequences, about 16% seen once, with about 12% in the top ten. Time point in this sample: newly diagnosed GD, antithyroid drugs for less than 3 months. Preparation of the TCR library used RNA extracted from PBMCs. The data were also submitted as part of a second study, on T cells in Graves' hyperthyroidism and ophthalmopathy. Per that study: Hyperthyroidism in the patients, aged 18 to 65, was newly diagnosed and under 2 months in duration. Most expanded thyroid clonotypes above 0.001 also appeared in blood.

This sample comprised peripheral blood mononuclear cells (PBMCs), obtained at new diagnosis, from a patient treated with antithyroid drugs. V gene TRBV14 combines with J gene TRBJ2-4; D possibly corresponds to TRBD2 (6 bases). The source of this sequence is a man aged 18 to 35 with Graves disease. Here the CDR3 reads CASSSWGENIQYF. The CDR3 DNA sequence: TGTGCCAGCAGCTCGTGGGGGGAAAACATTCAGTACTTC.